This T cell receptor (beta chain) is drawn from a study of cytomegalovirus exposure and HLA in healthy donors. Background on the study: Early on, a data release was issued that held roughly 80 million unique TCRs from HLA-typed donors.

On this clone: Its antigen is unidentified.

General study points: V- and J-gene trimming of TCR beta was linked (in a later analysis) to a missense DCLRE1C variant. Across HLA loci, a later analysis found differing TCR association rates, with DRB1 most and HLA-C fewest. A prior analysis recorded that most TCR beta V segments were productive about 87% or about 30% of the time.

PCR employed 60 Vbeta and 13 Jbeta primers. The method was immunoSEQ multiplex PCR; TCRdb's version includes in-frame clones alone and lacks a portion of them. This repertoire comprises around 140,000 clones; its ten largest clones make up approximately 1.8%. This CDR3 contains 13 residues. CDR1 is LNHDA and CDR2 is SQIVND in the germline V gene (reference sequence). V was clipped by 6 bases and J by 3 bases, with 9 bases between them. Material: PBMCs. The rearrangement links TRBV19 to TRBJ1-3; D ambiguous. The origin of this receptor is a man aged 18 to 35 in good health and CMV-seronegative. The CDR3 spells CASRQVGGNTIYF. CDR3 DNA sequence: TGTGCCAGTAGGCAGGTTGGTGGAAACACCATATATTTT.